This T cell receptor beta chain is from a study of regulatory T cells in long-lasting Graves disease. Researchers made TCR beta libraries by using iRepertoire HTBI primers and running Arm-PCR on CDR3 regions. TCRdb re-called the multiplex PCR reads with MiXCR, one entry per CDR3 protein. The table shows some 370,000 distinct CDR3 sequences, with about 23% occurring only once. Time point here: persistent/refractory GD, antithyroid drugs over 5 years with positive TRAb. PBMC-derived RNA was used for the TCR library. Criteria from the American Thyroid Association guidelines were applied to diagnose Graves' disease. The sequence derives from a woman aged 40-49 years with Graves disease. The sample was peripheral blood mononuclear cells (PBMCs), taken when the disease was refractory, from a patient treated with antithyroid drugs.

The CDR3 is CASSQNSGDFYEQYF. The CDR3 DNA is TGCGCCAGCAGCCAGAACTCCGGGGATTTCTACGAGCAGTACTTC. The rearrangement links TRBV4-1 to TRBJ2-7; a weak D match, TRBD2 (5 bases). V gave up 3 bases and J gave up 3 bases, with 15 bases separating them. CDR1 is MGHRA, CDR2 YSYEKL, per germline. This CDR3 has 15 residues.